A single sample is the source of the 23 T cell receptor beta chains below, sequenced in a study of neoadjuvant anti-PD-1 for oral cavity cancer. Time point specified: after neoadjuvant nivolumab, at surgical resection. Using immunoSEQ multiplex PCR, the repertoire was profiled, and TCRdb retains in-frame clones only, with some absent. The sample lists 14,000 or so clones, more than 75% occurring once. The sequencing used PBMCs, collected after nivolumab (anti-PD-1) treatment. The receptors shown here come from a person aged 40 to 85 with oral cavity squamous cell carcinoma.

This rearrangement joins TRBV6-1 to TRBJ2-1; TRBD2 is a possible D gene (6 bases). The CDR3 consists of 15 residues. V was cut by 2 bases and J by 2 bases, with 10 bases left in between. Germline V lookup: CDR1 MNHNS, CDR2 SASEGT. CDR3 loop: CASSEIGGTYNEQFF. DNA of the CDR3: TGTGCCAGCAGTGAAATCGGAGGGACCTACAATGAGCAGTTCTTC.

The V and J genes are TRBV4-2 and TRBJ2-1; 9 nucleotides align to TRBD2. V trimming: 4 bases; J trimming: 5 bases; junction bases outside the gene matches: 6. The CDR3 runs 15 residues. Germline V lookup: CDR1 LGHNA, CDR2 YNFKEQ. The CDR3 DNA reads as TGTGCCAGCAGCCCGTTAGCGGGGGCGGACAATGAGCAGTTCTTC. Amino acid sequence: CASSPLAGADNEQFF.

The J gene is TRBJ2-5, the V gene TRBV11-2, with 9 bases fitting TRBD2. The CDR3 covers 17 residues. CDR1 SGHAT and CDR2 FQNNGV come from the germline V gene. The ends lost 4 bases at V and 5 bases at J; junction bases unmatched: 14. Here the CDR3 reads CASSWGRIAGARETQYF. CDR3 nucleotides: TGTGCCAGCAGCTGGGGGAGGATAGCGGGGGCCCGGGAGACCCAGTACTTC.

V and J are TRBV7-6 and TRBJ2-1; TRBD1 aligns across 8 bases. The CDR3 length is 15 residues. Losses at the gene ends were 5 bases for V and 0 bases for J; bases not matched to a gene: 3. Germline CDR1 is SGHVS and CDR2 is FNYEAQ. The DNA for the CDR3 is TGTGCCAGCAGCGCAGGGGGCGACTCCTACAATGAGCAGTTCTTC. Protein: CASSAGGDSYNEQFF.

V usage is TRBV4-1 and J usage is TRBJ2-5, with D hard to call. V lost 0 bases to trimming and J lost 2 bases, with 7 bases between them. The CDR3 is 14 amino acids. The germline V gene has CDR1 MGHRA and CDR2 YSYEKL. The CDR3 is CASSQDPIQETQYF. CDR3 nucleotide sequence: TGCGCCAGCAGCCAAGATCCGATACAAGAGACCCAGTACTTC.

This clone occurred a few times. The V call is TRBV2, the J call TRBJ1-2; 7 bases line up with TRBD1. The CDR3 has 13 residues. Losses at the gene ends were 1 base for V and 8 bases for J; bases not matched to a gene: 4. Germline V gives CDR1 SNHLY, CDR2 FYNNEI. The CDR3 sequence is CASSEGTGGGYTF. CDR3 bases: TGTGCCAGCAGTGAAGGGACAGGAGGAGGCTACACCTTC. The full variable domain, with the rest looked up from reference TRBV2 and TRBJ1-2, is EPEVTQTPSHQVTQMGQEVILRCVPISNHLYFYWYRQILGQKVEFLVSFYNNEISEKSEIFDDQFSVERPDGSNFTLKIRSTKLEDSAMYFCASSEGTGGGYTFGSGTRLTVV.

The chain uses TRBV4-1 and TRBJ1-5; possible D gene TRBD1, 6 bases. Germline V gives CDR1 MGHRA, CDR2 YSYEKL. The V end was cut by 4 bases, the J end by 3 bases, with 16 bases between. CDR3 length equals 16 residues. The CDR3 coding sequence is TGCGCCAGCAGCCTCACAGGGAGAGGGGCCAATCAGCCCCAGCATTTT. It is translated as CASSLTGRGANQPQHF.

The chain is built from TRBV28 and TRBJ2-7, with 8 bases aligning to TRBD2. The CDR3 is 17 amino acids. Germline loops: CDR1 MDHEN, CDR2 SYDVKM. Germline trimming cut 5 bases from V and 1 base from J; bases unmatched to any gene: 13. In DNA, the CDR3 is TGTGCCAGCAGTCCCCCAGTGTTAGCGGGAAAATCCTACGAGCAGTACTTC. Protein product: CASSPPVLAGKSYEQYF.

The V and J genes are TRBV11-2 and TRBJ1-1; the D is unclear. V was clipped by 4 bases and J by 3 bases, with 9 bases between them. The CDR3 runs 13 residues. CDR1 is SGHAT, CDR2 FQNNGV, per germline. For the CDR3, the DNA is TGTGCCAGCAGCTCCTCGGGGTACACTGAAGCTTTCTTT. Its translation: CASSSSGYTEAFF.

For the CDR3, the DNA is TGTGCCAGCAGCGCGCGCCCCACGGAGACCCAGTACTTC. This encodes CASSARPTETQYF. The rearrangement joins TRBV9 to TRBJ2-5; D uncertain. Germline V CDR1 and CDR2: SGDLS, YYNGEE. V was cut by 3 bases and J by 5 bases, with 11 bases left in between. This CDR3 region has 13 residues.

A few counts support this clone. The V call is TRBV28, the J call TRBJ1-1; 7 bases match TRBD1. The germline V gene encodes CDR1 MDHEN and CDR2 SYDVKM. V trimming: 7 bases; J trimming: 3 bases; junction bases outside the gene matches: 8. This CDR3 has 14 amino acids. CDR3 nucleotides: TGTGCCAGCATTCCAGGGGGGTCGGACACTGAAGCTTTCTTT. This translates into CASIPGGSDTEAFF. The full variable domain, its missing parts supplied by reference TRBV28 and TRBJ1-1, is DVKVTQSSRYLVKRTGEKVFLECVQDMDHENMFWYRQDPGLGLRLIYFSYDVKMKEKGDIPEGYSVSREKKERFSLILESASTNQTSMYLCASIPGGSDTEAFFGQGTRLTVV.

This clone was observed a handful of times. The chain combines TRBV30 with TRBJ1-2; D may be TRBD1 (6 bases). The ends were cut back, 3 bases at V and 8 bases at J, with 28 bases in the middle. CDR1 and CDR2 from the germline V gene are GTSNPN and SVGIG (reference sequence). The CDR3 is 17 amino acids. The CDR3 DNA is TGTGCCTGGAGCGGACGCCTCCGGGCAGGGGAGCTTTACGGCTACACCTTC. Its protein is CAWSGRLRAGELYGYTF.

This chain uses TRBV6-6 with TRBJ2-3; D is undetermined. The ends were cut back, 1 base at V and 4 bases at J, with 15 bases in the middle. Per the germline V gene, CDR1 is MNHNY and CDR2 is SVGAGI (reference sequence). This CDR3 has 16 amino acids. The CDR3 spells CASSYYPGVVADTQYF. CDR3 in DNA: TGTGCCAGCAGTTACTATCCCGGTGTAGTAGCAGATACGCAGTATTTT.

This clone was seen only a few times. The chain is built from TRBV7-9 and TRBJ1-1; unclear D gene. CDR1 is SEHNR and CDR2 is FQNEAQ in the germline V gene (reference sequence). This CDR3 has 14 amino acids. Trimming took 4 bases from V and 2 from J, leaving 11 bases between them. The CDR3 nucleotides are TGTGCCAGCAGCTACCCTCAGCGAAACACTGAAGCTTTCTTT. Translation: CASSYPQRNTEAFF.

The chain carries TRBV13 and TRBJ1-4; tentative D call: TRBD1 (5 bases). Trimming shortened V by 4 bases and J by 0 bases, and 12 bases separated the two germline ends. The CDR3 runs to 16 residues. CDR1 is PRHDT and CDR2 is FYEKMQ in the germline V gene (reference sequence). The CDR3 DNA reads as TGTGCCAGCAGCTGGAGGGGAGCGGCAACTAATGAAAAACTGTTTTTT. It encodes CASSWRGAATNEKLFF.

This clone was recorded a few times. This chain uses TRBV5-4 with TRBJ1-2, with D uncertain. The V end lost 4 bases, the J end lost 8 bases, and 15 bases lay between the germline ends. Per the germline V gene, CDR1 is SGHNT and CDR2 is YYREEE (reference sequence). This CDR3 contains 13 residues. DNA of the CDR3: TGTGCCAGCAGCCGGGCCTACGGGGAGGGCTACACCTTC. As protein: CASSRAYGEGYTF.

The rearrangement joins TRBV5-4 to TRBJ1-4; D not resolved. Trimming took 6 bases from V and 6 from J, leaving 12 bases between them. CDR1 and CDR2 from the germline V gene are SGHNT and YYREEE (reference sequence). This CDR3 is 13 amino acids long. The CDR3: CASKPGPDEKLFF. As DNA, the CDR3 is TGTGCCAGCAAACCCGGACCGGATGAAAAACTGTTTTTT.

This sequence joins TRBV9 and TRBJ1-1, with D hard to call. The CDR3 has 13 amino acids. The V and J ends lost 0 bases and 8 bases respectively, with 11 bases between them. The germline gives CDR1 SGDLS, CDR2 YYNGEE. The CDR3 region is CASSVAPREEAFF. Written as DNA, the CDR3 is TGTGCCAGCAGCGTAGCTCCGAGGGAGGAAGCTTTCTTT.

The V gene is TRBV4-1, the J gene TRBJ2-3; TRBD1 matches 8 bases. The ends lost 7 bases at V and 2 bases at J; junction bases unmatched: 11. Germline values: CDR1 MGHRA, CDR2 YSYEKL. The CDR3 loop spans 16 amino acids. The CDR3, as DNA: TGCGCCAGCAACCCGGGACAGGCGATCTACACAGATACGCAGTATTTT. Translated, it gives CASNPGQAIYTDTQYF.

V and J are TRBV9 and TRBJ2-3; no definite D call. V was clipped by 4 bases and J by 2 bases, with 11 bases between them. Germline V lookup: CDR1 SGDLS, CDR2 YYNGEE. The CDR3 consists of 14 residues. Here the CDR3 reads CASSSVTYTDTQYF. CDR3 DNA: TGTGCCAGCAGCTCCGTTACGTACACAGATACGCAGTATTTT.

The chain recombines TRBV5-4 with TRBJ2-2, with a tentative D call TRBD2 (6 bases). Germline-derived CDR1 and CDR2 are SGHNT and YYREEE (reference sequence). V shed 3 bases and J shed 5 bases, with 14 bases lying between them. This CDR3 has 15 amino acids. CDR3 residues: CASSSRGSATGELFF. Written as DNA, the CDR3 is TGTGCCAGCAGCTCCCGGGGGTCCGCGACCGGGGAGCTGTTTTTT. Full variable domain (remainder filled in from reference TRBV5-4 and TRBJ2-2): ETGVTQSPTHLIKTRGQQVTLRCSSQSGHNTVSWYQQALGQGPQFIFQYYREEENGRGNFPPRFSGLQFPNYSSELNVNALELDDSALYLCASSSRGSATGELFFGEGSRLTVL.

This clone was seen more than once but under ten times. DNA for the CDR3: TGTGCCAGCAGCTTAGGCTCGGACAGGATCTATGGCTACACCTTC. This translates into CASSLGSDRIYGYTF. V usage is TRBV7-2 and J usage is TRBJ1-2, with TRBD1 matching over 7 bases. The trim removed 1 base at V and 4 bases at J, leaving 6 bases unmatched. Germline V gives CDR1 SGHTA, CDR2 FQGNSA. The CDR3 is 15 amino acids. Drawing the rest from reference TRBV7-2 and TRBJ1-2, the complete variable domain is GAGVSQSPSNKVTEKGKDVELRCDPISGHTALYWYRQSLGQGLEFLIYFQGNSAPDKSGLPSDRFSAERTGGSVSTLTIQRTQQEDSAVYLCASSLGSDRIYGYTFGSGTRLTVV.

The V call is TRBV7-6, the J call TRBJ2-1; 11 bases fit TRBD2. The CDR3 has 16 amino acids. Germline trimming cut 0 bases from V and 4 bases from J; bases unmatched to any gene: 2. Per germline, CDR1 SGHVS and CDR2 FNYEAQ. The CDR3 spells CASSLARLAGYNEQFF. The DNA of the CDR3 is TGTGCCAGCAGCTTAGCCAGACTAGCGGGGTACAATGAGCAGTTCTTC.